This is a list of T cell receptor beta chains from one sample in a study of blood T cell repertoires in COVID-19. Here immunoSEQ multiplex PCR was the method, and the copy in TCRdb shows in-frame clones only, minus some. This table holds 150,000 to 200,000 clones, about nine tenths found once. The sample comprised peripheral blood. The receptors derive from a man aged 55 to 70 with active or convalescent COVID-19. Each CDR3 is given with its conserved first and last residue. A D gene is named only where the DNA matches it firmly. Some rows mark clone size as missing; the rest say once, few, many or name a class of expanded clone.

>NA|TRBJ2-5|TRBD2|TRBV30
TGTGCCTGGAGTGTATGGGCTAGCGGGAGGAAAGAGACCCAGTACTTC
CAWSVWASGRKETQYF
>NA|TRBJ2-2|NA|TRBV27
TGTGCCAGCAGTTTTGGCCAGGGAAACACCGGGGAGCTGTTTTTT
CASSFGQGNTGELFF
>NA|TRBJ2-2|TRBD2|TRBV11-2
TGTGCCAGCAGCTCCTTAGATCTAGCGGGAGGAATTTTCCCCGGGGAGCTGTTTTTT
CASSSLDLAGGIFPGELFF
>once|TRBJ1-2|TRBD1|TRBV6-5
TGTGCCAGCAGTTCCGGACAGGGCAACTATGGCTACACCTTC
CASSSGQGNYGYTF
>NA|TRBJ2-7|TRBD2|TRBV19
TGTGCCAGTAGTATAATGGCGGGAGGTACCTACGAGCAGTACTTC
CASSIMAGGTYEQYF
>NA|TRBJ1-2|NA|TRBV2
TGTGCCAGCAGTGCGACAGCAAACTATGGCTACACCTTC
CASSATANYGYTF
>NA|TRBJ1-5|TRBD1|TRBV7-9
TGTGCCAGCAGCTTAGGGCAGGGGGCCCAGCCCCAGCATTTT
CASSLGQGAQPQHF
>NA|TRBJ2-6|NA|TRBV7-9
TGTGCCAGCAGGCCGACACGCCTCTCTGGGGCCAACGTCCTGACTTTC
CASRPTRLSGANVLTF
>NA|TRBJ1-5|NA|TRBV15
TGTGCCACCAGCAGAGATCGGACAACGGGTCAGCCCCAGCATTTT
CATSRDRTTGQPQHF
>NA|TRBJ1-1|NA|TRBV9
TGTGCCAGCAGCAGACTCTCGAACACTGAAGCTTTCTTT
CASSRLSNTEAFF
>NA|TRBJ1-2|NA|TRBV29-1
TGCAGCGTTGGCGGGGGTAAAGCGTTGGACAGAAACTATGGCTACACCTTC
CSVGGGKALDRNYGYTF
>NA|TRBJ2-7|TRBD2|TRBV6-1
TGTGCCAGCAGTGGGGCCCTACTAGCGGGAGGCCACGAGCAGTACTTC
CASSGALLAGGHEQYF
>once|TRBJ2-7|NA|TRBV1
TGCACCAGCAGCCTCAATAGCGGGGGCCATACCTACGAGCAGTACTTC
CTSSLNSGGHTYEQYF
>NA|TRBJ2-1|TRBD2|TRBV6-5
TGTGCCAGCAGCGGCAGGACTAGCGGTAACAATGAGCAGTTCTTC
CASSGRTSGNNEQFF
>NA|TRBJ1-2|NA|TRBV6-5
TGTGCCAGCAACCCTACAGGATCCCTCTATGGCTACACCTTC
CASNPTGSLYGYTF
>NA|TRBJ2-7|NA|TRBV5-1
TGCGCCAGCAGCTTCATTGCAGGGGTCGAGCAGTACTTC
CASSFIAGVEQYF
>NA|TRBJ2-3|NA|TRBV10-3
TGTGCCATCAGTGAGTTAGGGGCAGATACGCAGTATTTT
CAISELGADTQYF
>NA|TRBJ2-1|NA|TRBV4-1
TGCGCCAGCAGCCAAGTTTTCGGGAAGGACTACAATGAGCAGTTCTTC
CASSQVFGKDYNEQFF
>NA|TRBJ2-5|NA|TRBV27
TGTGCCAGTGGGGGCGGGGGCCCCAAGTACGAGACCCAGTACTTC
CASGGGGPKYETQYF
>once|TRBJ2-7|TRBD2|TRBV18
TGTGCCAGCTCACCCGGGACTAGCGGATCCTACGAGCAGTACTTC
CASSPGTSGSYEQYF
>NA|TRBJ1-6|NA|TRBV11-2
TGTGCCAGCAGCTATTGGGGGCAGGGGACGGGTTCACCCCTCCACTTT
CASSYWGQGTGSPLHF
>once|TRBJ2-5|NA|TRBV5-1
TGCGCCAGCAGCTACCGGGACAAGAGGGTAGAGACCCAGTACTTC
CASSYRDKRVETQYF
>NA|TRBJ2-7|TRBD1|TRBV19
TGTGCCAGTAGTATCGAGCAAGGGGGCCGCGAGCAGTACTTC
CASSIEQGGREQYF
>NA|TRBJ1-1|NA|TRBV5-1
TGCGCCAGCAGCTTGGCACCTTCCAGGCCCACTGAAGCTTTCTTT
CASSLAPSRPTEAFF
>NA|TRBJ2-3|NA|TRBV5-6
TGTGCCAGCAGCTTGGGTGGTGGGAGTCGAAATACGCAGTATTTT
CASSLGGGSRNTQYF